A single sample is the source of the 26 T cell receptor beta chains below, sequenced in a study of shared clonotypes between healthy human individuals. The method was immunoSEQ multiplex PCR; TCRdb's version includes in-frame clones alone and lacks a portion of them. This sample has 75,000 to 100,000 clones, with less than 60% found just once. The sample comprised PBMCs. These receptors originate from a woman aged 40 to 50 in good health. Some clones in this sample may be carry-over from other donors' samples.

The chain carries TRBV30 and TRBJ2-1; D gene ambiguous. Trimming took off 4 bases at V and 4 bases at J, with 11 bases between the two ends. CDR3 length: 13 amino acids. CDR1 and CDR2 (germline): GTSNPN, SVGIG (reference sequence). The CDR3 region has the DNA TGTGCCTGGAAACCCGGCGAGTACAATGAGCAGTTCTTC. It specifies CAWKPGEYNEQFF.

This chain connects TRBV6-5 to TRBJ2-1; 8 bases map to TRBD2. Germline loops: CDR1 MNHEY, CDR2 SVGAGI. The trim removed 6 bases at V and 0 bases at J, leaving 1 base unmatched. This CDR3 has 14 amino acids. The CDR3 loop reads CASSREGSYNEQFF. The CDR3 nucleotides are TGTGCCAGCAGCCGGGAGGGCTCCTACAATGAGCAGTTCTTC.

A remark on this clone: This may be a read error, as it is one base from a much larger clone. The same CDR3 arises from other DNA sequences in this sample as well. This chain links TRBV18 with TRBJ2-5; either TRBD1 or TRBD2 may supply D (5 bases each). The V end was cut by 1 base, the J end by 5 bases, with 5 bases between. From germline, CDR1 is KGHSH and CDR2 LQKENI. The CDR3 consists of 12 residues. The CDR3 DNA reads as TGTGCCAGCTCACCACGGGGGGAGACCCAGTACTTC. Translation: CASSPRGETQYF. The full variable domain, its missing parts supplied by reference TRBV18 and TRBJ2-5, is NAGVMQNPRHLVRRRGQEARLRCSPMKGHSHVYWYRQLPEEGLKFMVYLQKENIIDESGMPKERFSAEFPKEGPSILRIQQVVRGDSAAYFCASSPRGETQYFGPGTRLLVL.

Ten or more counts support this clone. The rearrangement links TRBV30 to TRBJ1-2, with D tentatively TRBD1 (6 bases). Germline assignment: CDR1 GTSNPN and CDR2 SVGIG (reference sequence). The CDR3 is 13 residues long. The V end lost 5 bases, the J end lost 10 bases, and 20 bases lay between the germline ends. The CDR3 coding sequence is TGTGCCTGGTCTCAGGGGCCCGGATCAGACTACACCTTC. This codes for CAWSQGPGSDYTF.

The chain recombines TRBV7-6 with TRBJ2-3; TRBD2 is a possible D gene (5 bases). The V end lost 1 base, the J end lost 3 bases, and 11 bases lay between the germline ends. The CDR3 loop spans 15 amino acids. The V gene's germline CDR1 is SGHVS and CDR2 FNYEAQ. DNA for the CDR3: TGTGCCAGCAGCTTAGGGGGAGAACTGACAGATACGCAGTATTTT. Its translation: CASSLGGELTDTQYF.

At least ten counts were recorded for this clone. J is TRBJ2-7 and V is TRBV19; TRBD1 agrees at 12 bases. Looked up from germline, CDR1 is LNHDA and CDR2 is SQIVND (reference sequence). The CDR3 is 15 residues long. The ends lost 3 bases at V and 6 bases at J; junction bases unmatched: 6. The CDR3 sequence: CASSIPGTGGSEQYF. The CDR3 nucleotides are TGTGCCAGTAGTATCCCGGGGACAGGGGGCTCCGAGCAGTACTTC.

The rearrangement uses TRBV28 and TRBJ1-2; TRBD1 matches 8 bases. The CDR3 extends over 12 amino acids. V gave up 7 bases and J gave up 6 bases; unmatched junction bases: 4. From germline, CDR1 is MDHEN and CDR2 SYDVKM. The CDR3 sequence is CASIGQGDGYTF. The CDR3 coding sequence is TGTGCCAGCATCGGACAGGGTGATGGCTACACCTTC.

This clone was detected ten times or more. This rearrangement joins TRBV5-6 to TRBJ1-5; D is undetermined. The germline V and J ends were trimmed by 1 base and 5 bases, with 7 bases remaining between them. The CDR3 has 13 amino acids. Looked up from germline, CDR1 is SGHDT and CDR2 is YYEEEE. The CDR3 DNA reads as TGTGCCAGCAGCTTGACGGGTGATCAGCCCCAGCATTTT. This encodes CASSLTGDQPQHF. Together with reference TRBV5-6 and TRBJ1-5, the CDR3 gives the full variable domain: DAGVTQSPTHLIKTRGQQVTLRCSPKSGHDTVSWYQQALGQGPQFIFQYYEEEERQRGNFPDRFSGHQFPNYSSELNVNALLLGDSALYLCASSLTGDQPQHFGDGTRLSIL.

This clone appeared many times. The V gene is TRBV30, the J gene TRBJ2-1; 10 bases align to TRBD1. J lost 3 bases, V lost 7 bases, and 3 bases had no gene match. CDR3 length equals 13 residues. Germline V gene lookup returns CDR1 GTSNPN and CDR2 SVGIG (reference sequence). The CDR3 nucleotides are TGTGCCTTGGGACAGGGGTTCTACAATGAGCAGTTCTTC. Translating gives CALGQGFYNEQFF.

This clone came up many times. The V gene is TRBV5-4, the J gene TRBJ2-7; the match to TRBD2 covers 9 bases. CDR1 and CDR2 (germline): SGHNT, YYREEE (reference sequence). The CDR3 is made up of 15 amino acids. After removal of 4 bases from V and 3 bases from J, the junction contained 8 bases not matched to a gene. Here the CDR3 DNA reads TGTGCCAGCAGCGCGGGAGGGGACAATGGCTACGAGCAGTACTTC. It specifies CASSAGGDNGYEQYF.

This chain connects TRBV6-5 to TRBJ1-2, with unresolved D. The V gene lost 6 bases and the J gene lost 2 bases, with 10 bases spanning the gap. The CDR3 runs 13 residues. From germline, CDR1 is MNHEY and CDR2 SVGAGI. In DNA form, the CDR3 reads TGTGCCAGCAGCTCAAGAGAGAACTATGGCTACACCTTC. It specifies CASSSRENYGYTF.

Notes on this clone: This likely stems from a read error, as it lies one base from a far larger clone. The V call is TRBV30, the J call TRBJ2-1, with 7 positions matching TRBD1. In germline, CDR1 is GTSNPN, CDR2 SVGIG (reference sequence). This CDR3 is built from 13 residues. The CDR3 region is CAWSGDSYNGQFF. CDR3 in DNA: TGTGCCTGGAGTGGGGACAGCTACAATGGGCAGTTCTTC.

This chain links TRBV2 with TRBJ2-1, with no clear D. The CDR3 is 12 residues long. The V gene lost 7 bases and the J gene lost 5 bases, with 9 bases spanning the gap. Per germline, CDR1 SNHLY and CDR2 FYNNEI. CDR3 DNA: TGTGCCAGCACCGAACCCCACAATGAGCAGTTCTTC. Encoded protein: CASTEPHNEQFF.

The chain is built from TRBV7-8 and TRBJ1-2; D is unclear. Trimming shortened V by 2 bases and J by 12 bases, and 19 bases separated the two germline ends. The CDR3 consists of 14 residues. CDR1 SGHVS and CDR2 FQNEAQ come from the germline V gene. CDR3 sequence (DNA): TGTGCCAGCAGCTTATCGGCTGATCGCTATAGCCACACCTTC. Its translation: CASSLSADRYSHTF.

Only a few counts were recorded for this clone. This rearrangement joins TRBV30 to TRBJ2-7; TRBD2 might be the D (6 bases). CDR3 length: 13 residues. The ends were cut back, 4 bases at V and 0 bases at J, with 10 bases in the middle. The germline gives CDR1 GTSNPN, CDR2 SVGIG (reference sequence). CDR3 sequence (DNA): TGTGCCTGGAACCTAGCGCTCTCCTACGAGCAGTACTTC. This gives the protein CAWNLALSYEQYF.

In this sample, this clone turned up a few times. The chain carries TRBV5-4 and TRBJ2-2; the match to TRBD1 covers 10 bases. This CDR3 is 16 amino acids long. The germline gives CDR1 SGHNT, CDR2 YYREEE (reference sequence). With 5 bases clipped from V and 3 bases from J, the junction kept 7 bases outside the gene matches. CDR3 amino acids: CASSPADRGYTGELFF. The CDR3 nucleotides read TGTGCCAGCAGTCCAGCGGACAGGGGGTACACCGGGGAGCTGTTTTTT. Full variable domain (missing parts from reference TRBV5-4 and TRBJ2-2): ETGVTQSPTHLIKTRGQQVTLRCSSQSGHNTVSWYQQALGQGPQFIFQYYREEENGRGNFPPRFSGLQFPNYSSELNVNALELDDSALYLCASSPADRGYTGELFFGEGSRLTVL.

The table lists this clone with many counts. V usage is TRBV5-4 and J usage is TRBJ2-7; D gene uncertain. Trimming cost V 2 bases and J 3 bases, with 12 bases left between them. Germline CDR1 SGHNT, CDR2 YYREEE (reference sequence). The CDR3 sequence is 14 residues long. CDR3 sequence: CASSFVGMVYEQYF. CDR3 DNA sequence: TGTGCCAGCAGCTTTGTCGGTATGGTCTACGAGCAGTACTTC.

The CDR3 sequence is CASSLRSVGLAWYEQYF. In DNA, the CDR3 is TGTGCCAGCAGCCTCCGCAGCGTGGGACTAGCGTGGTACGAGCAGTACTTC. The chain carries TRBV27 and TRBJ2-7, with TRBD2 matching 10 bases. Losses at the gene ends were 6 bases for V and 4 bases for J; bases not matched to a gene: 15. CDR1 is MNHEY, CDR2 SMNVEV, per germline (reference sequence). This CDR3 region has 17 residues.

In this sample, this clone turned up a few times. This chain connects TRBV6-6 to TRBJ2-7; TRBD2 might be the D (5 bases). This CDR3 contains 14 residues. The V gene lost 0 bases and the J gene lost 4 bases, with 10 bases spanning the gap. Germline CDR1 MNHNY, CDR2 SVGAGI (reference sequence). CDR3 region: CASSYSLGLYEQYF. CDR3 nucleotides: TGTGCCAGCAGTTACTCGTTAGGACTTTACGAGCAGTACTTC.

In its sample, this clone was seen a few times. This chain links TRBV4-1 with TRBJ1-2; 10 bases agree with TRBD1. V shed 3 bases and J 11 bases; nucleotides not matched to a gene: 9. Germline lookup yields CDR1 MGHRA and CDR2 YSYEKL. The CDR3 runs to 14 residues. The CDR3: CASSQRRDRGGYTF. Written as DNA, the CDR3 is TGCGCCAGCAGCCAGCGCCGGGACAGGGGAGGATACACCTTC.

This clone was recorded many times. This chain links TRBV6-5 with TRBJ1-5; 9 nucleotides match TRBD1. CDR3 length: 14 residues. CDR1 MNHEY and CDR2 SVGAGI come from the germline V gene. J gave up 7 bases and V 4 bases, and 5 bases lay outside the gene matches. Written as DNA, the CDR3 is TGTGCCAGCAGTTGGGGACAGGGCGAACAGCCCCAGCATTTT. Its translation: CASSWGQGEQPQHF.

This clone has a count of ten or more. The chain couples TRBV6-6 to TRBJ2-1; 9 nucleotides match TRBD1. Trimming at V came to 6 bases and at J to 5 bases, leaving 8 bases not matched to a gene. CDR1 MNHNY and CDR2 SVGAGI come from the germline V gene (reference sequence). The length of the CDR3 is 15 residues. The CDR3 DNA follows: TGTGCCAGCAGCCATCTGGACAGGGGAAACAATGAGCAGTTCTTC. Protein product: CASSHLDRGNNEQFF.

The chain has TRBV5-8 and TRBJ2-7; the match to TRBD2 covers 14 bases. Germline lookup yields CDR1 SGHTS and CDR2 YDEGEE. V shed 0 bases, J shed 6 bases, and the junction held 5 bases outside the gene matches. The CDR3 is 16 amino acids. The CDR3 nucleotides read TGTGCCAGCAGCTTGGGGGGACTAGCGGGAGAGGGCGAGCAGTACTTC. This codes for CASSLGGLAGEGEQYF.

The CDR3 coding sequence is TGTGCCAGCAGTTACGGACAGGGGGACGGCTACACCTTC. Translated: CASSYGQGDGYTF. V usage is TRBV6-9 and J usage is TRBJ1-2; 10 bases are a match to TRBD1. This CDR3 is 13 amino acids long. V was clipped by 3 bases and J by 8 bases; unmatched bases: 3. Per the germline V gene, CDR1 is MNHGY and CDR2 is SVAAGI.

This clone was seen repeatedly, ten times or more. This chain uses TRBV7-9 with TRBJ2-5, with D perhaps TRBD2 (6 bases). Trimming took off 3 bases at V and 0 bases at J, with 11 bases between the two ends. CDR3 length: 15 residues. Looked up from germline, CDR1 is SEHNR and CDR2 is FQNEAQ (reference sequence). CDR3: CASSLGTFHQETQYF. The CDR3 nucleotides read TGTGCCAGCAGCTTGGGGACTTTCCACCAAGAGACCCAGTACTTC.

The V gene is TRBV5-4, the J gene TRBJ1-5; D call uncertain. The CDR3 spans 15 residues. Trimming pared 0 bases from V and 5 bases from J, leaving 12 bases between. Germline CDR1 and CDR2: SGHNT and YYREEE (reference sequence). This CDR3 reads CASSLDTNPYQPQHF. CDR3 bases: TGTGCCAGCAGCTTGGACACCAACCCGTATCAGCCCCAGCATTTT.